Listed here are 3 T cell receptor beta chains from one sample, sequenced in a study of CD8 T cells in Susac syndrome. Random hexamers were used to reverse transcribe the RNA input (roughly 0.5 to 1 ug). MiXCR was run by TCRdb on the immunoSEQ multiplex PCR reads, yielding one entry per CDR3 protein. Here the sample spans over 300,000 distinct CDR3 sequences, about 91% being singletons. Sequencing was performed on CD4+ T cells from PBMCs. These receptor sequences come from a human donor with multiple sclerosis.

The chain combines TRBV28 with TRBJ1-5, with a tentative D call TRBD1 (6 bases). Germline CDR1 MDHEN, CDR2 SYDVKM. V was trimmed by 2 bases and J by 3 bases, leaving 8 bases between them. The CDR3 sequence is 14 residues long. The chain's CDR3 is CASSLQGYNQPQHF. CDR3 in DNA: TGTGCCAGCAGTTTACAGGGGTACAATCAGCCCCAGCATTTT.

This clonotype came up once. The chain employs TRBV28 and TRBJ2-5; D is undetermined. Trimming removed 6 bases from V and 2 bases from J, with 13 bases in between. Germline CDR1 reads MDHEN; CDR2 reads SYDVKM. The CDR3 totals 14 residues. The CDR3 region has the DNA TGTGCCAGCAGCCCTACATACCTTCAAGAGACCCAGTACTTC. This gives the protein CASSPTYLQETQYF.

CDR3 nucleotides: TGTGCCTGGGCCCTGGGGGCCAACAATGAGCAGTTCTTC. Residues: CAWALGANNEQFF. This chain links TRBV30 with TRBJ2-1, with D possibly being TRBD1 (6 bases). Between the trimmed V and J ends, which lost 5 bases and 5 bases, there was a span of 13 bases. Germline CDR1 and CDR2: GTSNPN and SVGIG (reference sequence). This CDR3 has 13 residues.